This paragraph covers one TCR beta chain sequence. The investigators amplified TCR beta CDR3 regions from RNA transcripts. During a first-round RT-PCR of the TCR CDR3, the HTBI primer set was used. Each CDR3 protein is one row after TCRdb ran MiXCR on the multiplex PCR reads. The sample contains under 800,000 distinct CDR3 sequences, 12% to 15% of which appear only once. The data derive from a study of T cells in Graves' hyperthyroidism and ophthalmopathy. V was cut by 0 bases and J by 1 base, with 13 bases left in between. The CDR3 is made up of 16 amino acids. Germline V lookup: CDR1 SGHRS, CDR2 YFSETQ.

The sequencing input was blood. This sequence joins TRBV5-1 and TRBJ1-1; D gene ambiguous. The sequence was collected from a woman aged 18-29 years with Graves' hyperthyroidism. The CDR3 is CASSLVIGVANTEAFF. CDR3 DNA sequence: TGCGCCAGCAGCTTGGTTATTGGGGTGGCGAACACTGAAGCTTTCTTT.